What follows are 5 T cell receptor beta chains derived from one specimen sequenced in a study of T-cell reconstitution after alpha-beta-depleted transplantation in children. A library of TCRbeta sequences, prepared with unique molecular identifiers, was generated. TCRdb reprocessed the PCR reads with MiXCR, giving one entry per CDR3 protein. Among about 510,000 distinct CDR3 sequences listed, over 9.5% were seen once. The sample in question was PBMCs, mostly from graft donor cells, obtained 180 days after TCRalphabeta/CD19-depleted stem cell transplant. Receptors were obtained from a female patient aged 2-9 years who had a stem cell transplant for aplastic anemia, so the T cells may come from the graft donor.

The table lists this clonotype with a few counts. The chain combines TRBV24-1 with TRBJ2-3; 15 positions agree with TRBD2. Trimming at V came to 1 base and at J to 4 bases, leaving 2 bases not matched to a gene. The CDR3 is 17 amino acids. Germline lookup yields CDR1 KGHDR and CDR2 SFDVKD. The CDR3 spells CATSDFRTSGRADTQYF. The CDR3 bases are TGTGCCACCAGTGATTTTCGGACTAGCGGGAGGGCAGATACGCAGTATTTT.

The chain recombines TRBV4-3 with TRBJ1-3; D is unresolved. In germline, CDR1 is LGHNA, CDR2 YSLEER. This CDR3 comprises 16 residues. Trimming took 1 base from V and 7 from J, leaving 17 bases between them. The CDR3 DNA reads TGCGCCAGCAGCCAAGTGCCGGTGGGCCTCGAGAACACCATATATTTT. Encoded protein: CASSQVPVGLENTIYF.

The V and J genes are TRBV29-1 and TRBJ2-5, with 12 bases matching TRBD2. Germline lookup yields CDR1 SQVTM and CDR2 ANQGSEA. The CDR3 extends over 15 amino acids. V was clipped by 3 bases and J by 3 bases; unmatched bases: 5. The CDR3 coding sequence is TGCAGCGTTGATGGGACTAGCGGGCTCAAAGAGACCCAGTACTTC. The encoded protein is CSVDGTSGLKETQYF.

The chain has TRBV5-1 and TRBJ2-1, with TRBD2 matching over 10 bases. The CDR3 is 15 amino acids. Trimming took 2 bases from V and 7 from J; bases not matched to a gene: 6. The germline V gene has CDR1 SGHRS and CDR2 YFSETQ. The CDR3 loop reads CASSLRAGGSNEQFF. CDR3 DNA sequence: TGCGCCAGCAGCTTAAGAGCGGGAGGGTCGAATGAGCAGTTCTTC.

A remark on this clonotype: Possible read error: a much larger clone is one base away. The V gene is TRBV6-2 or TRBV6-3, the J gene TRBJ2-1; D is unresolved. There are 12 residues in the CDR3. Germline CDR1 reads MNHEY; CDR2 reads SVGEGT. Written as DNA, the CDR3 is TGTGCCAGCTGTTACTGGGGCAATGAGCAGTTCTTC. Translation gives CASCYWGNEQFF.